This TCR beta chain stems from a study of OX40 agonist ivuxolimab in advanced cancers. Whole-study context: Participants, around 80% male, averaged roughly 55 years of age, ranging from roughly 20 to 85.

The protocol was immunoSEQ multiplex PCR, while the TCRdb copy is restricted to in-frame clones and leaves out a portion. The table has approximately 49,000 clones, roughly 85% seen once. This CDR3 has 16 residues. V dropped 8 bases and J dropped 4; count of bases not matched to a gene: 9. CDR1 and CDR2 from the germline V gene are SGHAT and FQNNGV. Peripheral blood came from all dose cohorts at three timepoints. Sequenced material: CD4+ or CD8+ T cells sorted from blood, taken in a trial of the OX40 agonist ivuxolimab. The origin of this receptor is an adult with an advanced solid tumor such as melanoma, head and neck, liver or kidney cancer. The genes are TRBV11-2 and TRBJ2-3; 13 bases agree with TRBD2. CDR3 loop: CASRTSGGAEADTQYF. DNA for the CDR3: TGTGCCAGCCGAACTAGCGGGGGGGCCGAGGCAGATACGCAGTATTTT.